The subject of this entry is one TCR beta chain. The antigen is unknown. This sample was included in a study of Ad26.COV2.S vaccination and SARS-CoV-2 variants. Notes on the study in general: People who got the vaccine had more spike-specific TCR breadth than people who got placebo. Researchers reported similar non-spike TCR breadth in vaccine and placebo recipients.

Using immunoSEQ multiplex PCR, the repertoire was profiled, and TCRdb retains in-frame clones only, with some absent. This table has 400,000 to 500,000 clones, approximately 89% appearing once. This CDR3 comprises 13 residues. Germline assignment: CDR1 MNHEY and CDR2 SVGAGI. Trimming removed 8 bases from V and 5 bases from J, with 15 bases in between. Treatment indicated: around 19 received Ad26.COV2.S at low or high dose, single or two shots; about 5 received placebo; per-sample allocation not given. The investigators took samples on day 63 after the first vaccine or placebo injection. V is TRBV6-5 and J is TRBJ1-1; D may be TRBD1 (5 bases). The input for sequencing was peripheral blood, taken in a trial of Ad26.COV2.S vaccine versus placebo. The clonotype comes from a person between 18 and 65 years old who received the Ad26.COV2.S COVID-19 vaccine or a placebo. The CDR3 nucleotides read TGTGCCAGCTCAGTCAGGGTATGGACTGAAGCTTTCTTT. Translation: CASSVRVWTEAFF.